The rows below give T cell receptor beta chains drawn from one sample of a study of cytomegalovirus exposure and HLA in healthy donors. Assay used: immunoSEQ multiplex PCR; TCRdb lists only in-frame clones, some missing. The repertoire consists of under 250,000 clones, with 70% to 85% occurring once and the leading ten covering 3.5% to 4%. The specimen was PBMCs. The receptor source for this set is a male donor in good health and CMV-seronegative. Both conserved end residues are part of each CDR3. The D gene is left open where the match is weak. Rows give clone size only sometimes, using once, few, many, or a class for an expanded clone.

CDR3 DNA: TGCGCCAGCAGCTTGGAAGGACAGGGTGCCACAGATACGCAGTATTTT; CDR3 protein: CASSLEGQGATDTQYF; D gene: TRBD1; J gene: TRBJ2-3; V gene: TRBV5-1; clone size: .
CDR3 DNA: TGTGCCAGCAGTTGGGGAGGGGGGGGCGTATCCTACGAGCAGTACTTC; CDR3 protein: CASSWGGGGVSYEQYF; D gene: .; J gene: TRBJ2-7; V gene: TRBV27; clone size: .
CDR3 DNA: TGTGCCAGCAGGGGGACTGCTGACAATGAGCAGTTCTTC; CDR3 protein: CASRGTADNEQFF; D gene: .; J gene: TRBJ2-1; V gene: TRBV6-5; clone size: .
CDR3 DNA: TGTGCCAGCAGTGAAGTACGGGACTCAGTTGAAGCTTTCTTT; CDR3 protein: CASSEVRDSVEAFF; D gene: .; J gene: TRBJ1-1; V gene: TRBV2; clone size: .
CDR3 DNA: TGTGCCAGCTCACCTTGGGACAGGGAGCAAGAGACCCAGTACTTC; CDR3 protein: CASSPWDREQETQYF; D gene: TRBD1; J gene: TRBJ2-5; V gene: TRBV18; clone size: .
CDR3 DNA: TGTGCCAGCAGTCCACCGAGACGGGGGATGACCGGGGAGCTGTTTTTT; CDR3 protein: CASSPPRRGMTGELFF; D gene: .; J gene: TRBJ2-2; V gene: TRBV5-6; clone size: .
CDR3 DNA: TGTGCCAGCAGCTGGGGGGGGAGAAGCACAGATACGCAGTATTTT; CDR3 protein: CASSWGGRSTDTQYF; D gene: TRBD2; J gene: TRBJ2-3; V gene: TRBV5-4; clone size: .
CDR3 DNA: TGTGCCAGCAGCGGACTAGCGGACCAAGAGACCCAGTACTTC; CDR3 protein: CASSGLADQETQYF; D gene: TRBD2; J gene: TRBJ2-5; V gene: TRBV7-9; clone size: .
CDR3 DNA: TGTGCCAGCAGCGTAGCAGTCGCGAACACCGGGGAGCTGTTTTTT; CDR3 protein: CASSVAVANTGELFF; D gene: .; J gene: TRBJ2-2; V gene: TRBV9; clone size: .
CDR3 DNA: TGTGCCAGCAGCGTAACGTGGCAGGGATTTCACGAGCAGTACTTC; CDR3 protein: CASSVTWQGFHEQYF; D gene: .; J gene: TRBJ2-7; V gene: TRBV9; clone size: .
CDR3 DNA: TGTGCCAGCAGCTTAAGTAGCGGGAGTTACAATGAGCAGTTCTTC; CDR3 protein: CASSLSSGSYNEQFF; D gene: TRBD2; J gene: TRBJ2-1; V gene: TRBV7-3; clone size: once
CDR3 DNA: TGCAGCGCTTCTTCCGGGTCCTTTAATGAAAAACTGTTTTTT; CDR3 protein: CSASSGSFNEKLFF; D gene: .; J gene: TRBJ1-4; V gene: TRBV29-1; clone size: .
CDR3 DNA: TGCAGCGTTGAAGTCAAACTAGCGGGGGCCAATGAGCAGTTCTTC; CDR3 protein: CSVEVKLAGANEQFF; D gene: TRBD2; J gene: TRBJ2-1; V gene: TRBV29-1; clone size: few
CDR3 DNA: TGTGCCAGCCGTTCACAGACCTCCTACGAGCAGTACTTC; CDR3 protein: CASRSQTSYEQYF; D gene: .; J gene: TRBJ2-7; V gene: TRBV5-5; clone size: .
CDR3 DNA: TGTGCCAGCAGTTACGCAGCCCAGGGGGGAAACACCATATATTTT; CDR3 protein: CASSYAAQGGNTIYF; D gene: .; J gene: TRBJ1-3; V gene: TRBV6-5; clone size: .
CDR3 DNA: TGCGCCAGCAGCGGACCTCAGACTAGCCAGCAGTTCTTC; CDR3 protein: CASSGPQTSQQFF; D gene: TRBD2; J gene: TRBJ2-1; V gene: TRBV5-1; clone size: once
CDR3 DNA: TGCAGCGTTGATACTAGCGGGAACCAAGAGACCCAGTACTTC; CDR3 protein: CSVDTSGNQETQYF; D gene: TRBD2; J gene: TRBJ2-5; V gene: TRBV29-1; clone size: .
CDR3 DNA: TGCAGCGTTAGAACGACAGGTCAGGCGCGCTACGAGCAGTACTTC; CDR3 protein: CSVRTTGQARYEQYF; D gene: .; J gene: TRBJ2-7; V gene: TRBV29-1; clone size: .
CDR3 DNA: TGTGCCAGCAGCTTAGTTCTAGCAGATAACAATGAGCAGTTCTTC; CDR3 protein: CASSLVLADNNEQFF; D gene: .; J gene: TRBJ2-1; V gene: TRBV7-8; clone size: .
CDR3 DNA: TGTGCCACCCTCTCGACTTACTATGGCTACACCTTC; CDR3 protein: CATLSTYYGYTF; D gene: .; J gene: TRBJ1-2; V gene: TRBV27; clone size: .
CDR3 DNA: TGTGCCAGCAGCTTTTTGGGACAGGCGCACTACGAGCAGTACTTC; CDR3 protein: CASSFLGQAHYEQYF; D gene: TRBD1; J gene: TRBJ2-7; V gene: TRBV5-5; clone size: .
CDR3 DNA: TGTGCCAGCAGCTTAGAGGGGGCGAAGAATGAAAAACTGTTTTTT; CDR3 protein: CASSLEGAKNEKLFF; D gene: TRBD1; J gene: TRBJ1-4; V gene: TRBV7-6; clone size: .
CDR3 DNA: TGCGCCAGCAGTGAAACGGTGAATCACGAGCAGTACTTC; CDR3 protein: CASSETVNHEQYF; D gene: .; J gene: TRBJ2-7; V gene: TRBV10-1; clone size: .